The clone carrying this T cell receptor (beta chain) has just a few counts. Its target is unknown. The data belong to a study of identical twins. Study outcomes and limitations: Less excess twin sharing appeared in beta out-of-frame sequences. Reduced insertions were recorded for abundant cord blood beta clonotypes, with no such pattern in memory repertoires.

No donor was unhealthy or non-Caucasian. TCRdb redid the calling of the 5' RACE reads with MiXCR, one entry per CDR3 protein. The repertoire includes hundreds of thousands of distinct CDR3 sequences, about 20% of them detected once, and under 15% sits in the top ten. CDR3 size: 12 residues. Deletions cut 4 bases from V and 2 bases from J, with 4 bases between. The germline CDR1 and CDR2 sequences are SGHTA and FQGNSA. The same sample was also used in a study of T cells expressing NK-cell markers.

The sample consisted of PBMCs. The genes are TRBV7-2 and TRBJ2-3; D is uncertain. The sequence was obtained from a woman aged 18-30 years in good health. The DNA for the CDR3 is TGTGCCAGCAGCTATCCCACAGATACGCAGTATTTT. It translates to CASSYPTDTQYF.